This T cell receptor beta chain was obtained from a study of graft-versus-host responses after intestinal transplantation. Study-level background: Recipients obtained multivisceral, liver-intestinal, or isolated intestinal transplants. Following induction with anti-thymocyte globulin, all recipients were given tacrolimus and steroids for about three years. The study's findings and limits: In recipient marrow, GvH clones were found, and some appeared first in ileum or blood. HvG clone declines early post-transplant were associated with peak circulating GvH levels.

TCRdb's copy holds only in-frame clones and misses some; the assay was immunoSEQ multiplex PCR. This table has over 75,000 clones, roughly 89% appearing once. In regard to this clone: Its cognate antigen is unknown. Other DNA sequences in the sample encode the same CDR3.

Germline lookup yields CDR1 LNHDA and CDR2 SQIVND (reference sequence). The CDR3 has 12 residues. V was pared by 4 bases and J by 4 bases, with 7 bases between. Sample: unstimulated CD4+ T cells sorted from spleen or lymph node cells, taken before intestinal transplant. The clonotype originates from a human donor who received an intestinal transplant. The chain combines TRBV19 with TRBJ1-2; the D gene is possibly TRBD1 (5 bases). The CDR3 DNA is TGTGCCAGTAGTACGGGGGGCTATGGCTACACCTTC. It encodes CASSTGGYGYTF.